This T cell receptor beta chain was documented in a study of blood T cells in healthy people across ages. About the study: With template switching, about one barcoded beta molecule was captured per two T cells.

This clonotype was counted only a few times. PBMCs were isolated at a quantity of at least 7 million per sample. Alongside a J-beta primer mix, a sample-barcoded 5' primer served in a second PCR lasting roughly 7 to 12 cycles. Every cDNA molecule bore a tag from a template-switch adaptor containing 12 random nucleotides. One entry per CDR3 protein, called by TCRdb with MiXCR from the 5' RACE reads. Found here are about 1.1 million distinct CDR3 sequences, around two fifths of them singletons; the top ten hold about an eighth. Trimming left V 2 bases short and J 2 bases short, with 9 bases between. Germline V gene sequence: CDR1 SGHTA, CDR2 FQGNSA. The CDR3 is made up of 14 amino acids.

The clonotype originates from a man between 18 and 29 years old in good health. The rearrangement links TRBV7-2 to TRBJ2-5; the D gene is possibly TRBD2 (5 bases). Sequenced sample: blood. The CDR3 nucleotides read TGTGCCAGCAGCTTAATTCGGGGACAAGAGACCCAGTACTTC. Translated: CASSLIRGQETQYF.